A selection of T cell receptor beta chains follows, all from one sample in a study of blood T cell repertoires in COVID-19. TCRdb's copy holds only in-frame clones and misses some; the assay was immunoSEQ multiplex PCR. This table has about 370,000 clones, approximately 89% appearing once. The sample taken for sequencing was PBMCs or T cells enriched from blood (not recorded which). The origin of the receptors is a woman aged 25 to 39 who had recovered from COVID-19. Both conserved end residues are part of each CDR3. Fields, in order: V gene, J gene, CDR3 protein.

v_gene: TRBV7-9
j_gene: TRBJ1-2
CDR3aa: CASSLLGQINYGYTF

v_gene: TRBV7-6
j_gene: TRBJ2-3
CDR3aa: CASSSPPQTGKDTQYF

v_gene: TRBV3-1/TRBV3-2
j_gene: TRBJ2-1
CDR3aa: CASSPRVESYNEQFF

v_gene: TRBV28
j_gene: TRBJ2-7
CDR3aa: CASSLGASGAYEQYF

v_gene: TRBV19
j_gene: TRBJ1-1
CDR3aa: CASKVRERLVTEAFF

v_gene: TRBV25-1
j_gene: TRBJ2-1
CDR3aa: CASSALAGIYNEQFF

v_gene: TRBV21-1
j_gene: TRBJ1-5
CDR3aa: CASCTDRGVLSNQPQHF

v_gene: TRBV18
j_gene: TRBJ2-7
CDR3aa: CASSVGAPPDYEQYF

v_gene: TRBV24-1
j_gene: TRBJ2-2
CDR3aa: CATSARSGSWAGELFF

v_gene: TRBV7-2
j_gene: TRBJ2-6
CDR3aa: CASSRGRQGSSGANVLTF

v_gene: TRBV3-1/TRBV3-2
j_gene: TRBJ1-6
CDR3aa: CASRRQGASSPLHF

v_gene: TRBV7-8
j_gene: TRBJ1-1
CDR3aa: CASTLRVQPSLRNTEAFF

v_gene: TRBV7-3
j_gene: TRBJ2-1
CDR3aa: CASSLLRDSDEQFF

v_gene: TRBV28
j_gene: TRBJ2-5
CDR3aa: CASSPNSAGETQYF

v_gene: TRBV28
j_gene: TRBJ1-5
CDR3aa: CATDRGLSNQPQHF

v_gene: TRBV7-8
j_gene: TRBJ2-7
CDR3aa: CASSPSSYEQYF

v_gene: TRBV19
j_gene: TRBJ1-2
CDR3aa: CASSPQGKANYGYTF

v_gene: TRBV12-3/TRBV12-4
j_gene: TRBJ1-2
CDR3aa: CASSTGGDYGYTF

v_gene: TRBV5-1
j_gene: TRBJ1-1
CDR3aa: CASSFKTGGTEAFF

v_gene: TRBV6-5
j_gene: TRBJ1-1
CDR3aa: CASSYAGNTEAFF

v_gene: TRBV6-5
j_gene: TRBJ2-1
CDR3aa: CASSRDRGYNEQFF

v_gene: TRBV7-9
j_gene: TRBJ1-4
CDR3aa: CASSSTAIATNEKLFF

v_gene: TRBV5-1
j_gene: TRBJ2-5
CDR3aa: CASSSLNSGTSLKETQYF

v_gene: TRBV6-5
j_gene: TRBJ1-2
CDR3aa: CASSPGRGRAYGYTF

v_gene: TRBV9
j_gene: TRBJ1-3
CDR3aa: CASSEITGSSGNTIYF

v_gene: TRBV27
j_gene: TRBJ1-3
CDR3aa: CASSLYRDGNTIYF

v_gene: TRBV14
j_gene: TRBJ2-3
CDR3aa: CASSGPGQLQFDTQYF

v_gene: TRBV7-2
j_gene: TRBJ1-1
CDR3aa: CASSQGRGITEAFF

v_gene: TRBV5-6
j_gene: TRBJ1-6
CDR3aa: CASSYPRNSPLHF

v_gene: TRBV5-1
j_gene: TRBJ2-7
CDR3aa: CASSLPGSEQYF

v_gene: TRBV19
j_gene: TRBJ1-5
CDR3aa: CASSISGTGVDQPQHF

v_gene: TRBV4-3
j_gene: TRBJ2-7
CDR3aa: CASSLQAGPYEQYF

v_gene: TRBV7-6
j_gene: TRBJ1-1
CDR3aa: CASVPPGGSEAFF

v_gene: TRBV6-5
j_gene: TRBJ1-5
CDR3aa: CASSPGTGATQPQHF

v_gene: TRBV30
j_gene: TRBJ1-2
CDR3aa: CAWSATGTGGGYGYTF

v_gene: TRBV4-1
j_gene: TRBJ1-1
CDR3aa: CASSQIDNFNPTEAFF

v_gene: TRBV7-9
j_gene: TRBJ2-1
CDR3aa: CASSLGYGSVGNEQFF

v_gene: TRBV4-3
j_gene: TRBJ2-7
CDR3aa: CASSQDLWNRGGKYEQYF

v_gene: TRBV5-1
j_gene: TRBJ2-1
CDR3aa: CASSFLKSSYNEQFF

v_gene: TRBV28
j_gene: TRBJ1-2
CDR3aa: CASSGFNRGANYGYTF

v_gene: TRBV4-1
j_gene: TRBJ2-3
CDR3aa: CASSRGLRDTDTQYF

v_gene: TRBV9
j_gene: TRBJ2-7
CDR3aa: CASSETGDYWYF

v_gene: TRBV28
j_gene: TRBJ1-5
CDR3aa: CASENGGKGHQPQHF

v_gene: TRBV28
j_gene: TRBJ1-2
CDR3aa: CASSTGFGYTF

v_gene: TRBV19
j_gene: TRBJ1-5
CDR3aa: CASSIRHYDQPQHF

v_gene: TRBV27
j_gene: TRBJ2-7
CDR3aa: CASSLRGRGPTYEQYF

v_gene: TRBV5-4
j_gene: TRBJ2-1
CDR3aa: CASSLDYRNNEQFF

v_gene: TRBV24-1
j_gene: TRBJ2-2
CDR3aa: CATSAVRDTGELFF

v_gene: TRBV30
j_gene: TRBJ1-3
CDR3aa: CAWNTGEGGNTIYF

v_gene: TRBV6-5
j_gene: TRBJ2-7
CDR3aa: CASRDGQAYEQYF

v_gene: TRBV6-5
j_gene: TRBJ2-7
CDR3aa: CASSSTGAYEQYF

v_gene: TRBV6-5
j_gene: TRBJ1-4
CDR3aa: CASSSGTATNEKLFF

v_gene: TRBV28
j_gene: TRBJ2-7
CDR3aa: CASSPGTLATLWGYEQYF

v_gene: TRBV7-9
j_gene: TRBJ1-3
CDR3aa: CASSSDGGLTGNTIYF